The T cell receptor (beta chain) described here comes from a study of blood T cell repertoires in COVID-19. At the level of the study: Donors in the United States, Italy and Spain gave samples during acute or convalescent COVID-19. In each case, the material was cDNA or gDNA derived from T cells, B-cell-depleted T cells, or PBMCs.

Germline assignment: CDR1 SQVTM and CDR2 ANQGSEA. CDR3 size: 16 residues. The V gene lost 6 bases and the J gene lost 5 bases, with 24 bases spanning the gap. Original handling: Amplification from reference gene primers served as the basis for estimated nucleated cell counts. Sequencing used immunoSEQ multiplex PCR; TCRdb keeps in-frame clones, though not all of them. That table supplies the V and J calls and clone size; D and trimming were determined from the DNA. The sample lists 200,000 to 300,000 clones, more than 80% occurring once. The V call is TRBV29-1, the J call TRBJ2-3; tentative D call: TRBD2 (6 bases). This receptor was taken from a woman aged 40 to 50 with acute or convalescent COVID-19. Sequenced input: peripheral blood. DNA for the CDR3: TGCAGCGTCCCCCTCCGCGGGACCCCGGAGGGAGATACGCAGTATTTT. This codes for CSVPLRGTPEGDTQYF.